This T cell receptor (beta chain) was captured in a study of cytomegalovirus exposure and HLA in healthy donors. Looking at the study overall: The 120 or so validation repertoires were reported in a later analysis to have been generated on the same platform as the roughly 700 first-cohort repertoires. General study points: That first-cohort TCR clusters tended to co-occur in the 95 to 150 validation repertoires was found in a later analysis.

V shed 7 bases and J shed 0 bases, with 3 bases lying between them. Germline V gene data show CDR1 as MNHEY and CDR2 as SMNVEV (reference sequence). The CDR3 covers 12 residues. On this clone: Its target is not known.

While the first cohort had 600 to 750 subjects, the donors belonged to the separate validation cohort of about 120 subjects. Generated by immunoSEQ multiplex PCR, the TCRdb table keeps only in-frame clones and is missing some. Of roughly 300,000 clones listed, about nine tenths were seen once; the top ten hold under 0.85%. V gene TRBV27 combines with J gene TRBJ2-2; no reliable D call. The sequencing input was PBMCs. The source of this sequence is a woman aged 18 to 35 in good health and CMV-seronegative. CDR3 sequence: CASTTNTGELFF. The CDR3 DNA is TGTGCCAGCACCACGAACACCGGGGAGCTGTTTTTT.